This T cell receptor (beta chain) was documented in a study of cytomegalovirus exposure and HLA in healthy donors. General observations from the study: Despite most TCR sequences being rare, some public TCRs occurred in many donors. Later work found most CMV-associated TCR beta chains apparently HLA-restricted. In a later analysis, specific HLA alleles were associated with around 17,000 TCR beta sequences at a 0.05 false discovery rate. According to a later analysis, donors in an Asian-associated ancestry cluster reportedly had fewer N-insertions than the approximately 670-donor mean.

Researchers ran the PCR with 60 Vbeta and 13 Jbeta primers. The assay was immunoSEQ multiplex PCR, and TCRdb's table has in-frame clones only and misses some. The specimen's table records fewer than 30,000 clones. The ends lost 4 bases at V and 2 bases at J; junction bases unmatched: 5. The CDR3 runs to 15 residues. Germline V gene sequence: CDR1 SGHTA, CDR2 FQGTGA. A word on this clone: Its antigen remains unidentified.

The chain links TRBV7-3 to TRBJ1-2; 9 bases align to TRBD1. The sample comprised PBMCs. The clonotype was recovered from a man aged 25-40 years in good health and CMV-seronegative. The CDR3 loop is CASSSWDRENYGYTF. CDR3 sequence (DNA): TGTGCCAGCAGCTCATGGGACAGGGAGAACTATGGCTACACCTTC.